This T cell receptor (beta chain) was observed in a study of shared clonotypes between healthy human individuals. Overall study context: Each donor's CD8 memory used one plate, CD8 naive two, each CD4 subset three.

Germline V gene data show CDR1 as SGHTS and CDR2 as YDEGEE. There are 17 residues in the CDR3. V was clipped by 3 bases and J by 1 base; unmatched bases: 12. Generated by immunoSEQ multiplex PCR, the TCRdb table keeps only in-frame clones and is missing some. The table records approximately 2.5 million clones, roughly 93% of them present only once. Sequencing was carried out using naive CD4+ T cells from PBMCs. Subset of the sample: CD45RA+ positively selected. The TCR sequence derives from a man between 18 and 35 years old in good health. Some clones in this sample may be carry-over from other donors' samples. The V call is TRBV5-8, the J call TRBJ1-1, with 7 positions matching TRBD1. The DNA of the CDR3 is TGTGCCAGCAGCTCACCGGGACAGCTAACAACGAACACTGAAGCTTTCTTT. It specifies CASSSPGQLTTNTEAFF.